The rows below give T cell receptor beta chains drawn from one sample of a study of cytomegalovirus exposure and HLA in healthy donors. This table comes from immunoSEQ multiplex PCR, and its TCRdb copy is limited to in-frame clones, with some not included. The sample holds 110,000 or so clones; 83% are singletons and the top ten take over 5%. Material: PBMCs. The source of these receptors is a young man in good health and CMV-seronegative. Both conserved end residues are part of each CDR3. The D gene is left open where the match is weak. Clone size is stated in some rows and not others, as once, few, many or a class when expanded.

v_call	j_call	clone_size	d_call	cdr3_nt	cdr3_aa
TRBV2	TRBJ2-3	NA	NA	TGTGCCAGCAGCGAGATACAGAAAAGCACAGATACGCAGTATTTT	CASSEIQKSTDTQYF
TRBV13	TRBJ1-3	NA	NA	TGTGCCAGCAGCAGGGGTTACTCTGGAAACACCATATATTTT	CASSRGYSGNTIYF
TRBV5-1	TRBJ1-1	NA	TRBD1	TGCGCCAGCAGCTCCTACAGGGGCCAGAGCACTGAAGCTTTCTTT	CASSSYRGQSTEAFF
TRBV15	TRBJ1-1	NA	NA	TGTGCCACCAGCAGAGAAGGGACTCATGAAGCTTTCTTT	CATSREGTHEAFF
TRBV6-6	TRBJ2-5	NA	NA	TGTGCCAGCAGTTACCTCGGACAAGGCCAAGAGACCCAGTACTTC	CASSYLGQGQETQYF
TRBV27	TRBJ1-5	NA	NA	TGTGCCAGCAGTTCGGGAGGGAACAATCAGCCCCAGCATTTT	CASSSGGNNQPQHF
TRBV11-2	TRBJ2-1	NA	NA	TGTGCCAGCAGCTCCCCCCGACGGCGGGAAGATGAGCAGTTCTTC	CASSSPRRREDEQFF
TRBV19	TRBJ1-2	NA	NA	TGTGCCAGTAGTATTGAAGGGAGCTATGGCTACACCTTC	CASSIEGSYGYTF
TRBV27	TRBJ1-4	NA	NA	TGTGCCAGCAGTTTCCAGTATAATGAAAAACTGTTTTTT	CASSFQYNEKLFF
TRBV27	TRBJ2-2	NA	TRBD2	TGTGCCAGCAGCCACCAGGGTAGCGGGGTATCCGGGGAGCTGTTTTTT	CASSHQGSGVSGELFF
TRBV6-1	TRBJ2-3	NA	NA	TGTGCCAGCAGTGAAATTTATGGGGGGTCTAGCACAGATACGCAGTATTTT	CASSEIYGGSSTDTQYF
TRBV6-6	TRBJ2-7	NA	NA	TGTGCCAGCAGTTCTCCGGGCGAGCAGTACTTC	CASSSPGEQYF
TRBV6-5	TRBJ2-7	few	TRBD1	TGTGCCAGCCATAGGACAGGTTCGATTTACGAGCAGTACTTC	CASHRTGSIYEQYF
TRBV7-9	TRBJ1-1	NA	NA	TGTGCCAGCAGCGACGGACACGCGAACACTGAAGCTTTCTTT	CASSDGHANTEAFF
TRBV9	TRBJ2-5	few	NA	TGTGCCAGCAGCGTTCAACCTGGTCGTATGACGGGAGCGGAGACCCAGTACTTC	CASSVQPGRMTGAETQYF
TRBV7-2	TRBJ1-5	NA	NA	TGTGCCAGCAGCTTAGATGGGGGAGGGAATCAGCCCCAGCATTTT	CASSLDGGGNQPQHF
TRBV4-1	TRBJ1-1	once	NA	TGCGCCAGCAGCCCCAGTCTACAGGGCATGAACACTGAAGCTTTCTTT	CASSPSLQGMNTEAFF
TRBV9	TRBJ1-3	NA	TRBD1	TGTGCCAGCAGCGCGGACAGGGGACCCTCTGGAAACACCATATATTTT	CASSADRGPSGNTIYF
TRBV19	TRBJ1-1	NA	NA	TGTGCCAGTGGTCAGGGGCCCACTGAAGCTTTCTTT	CASGQGPTEAFF
TRBV28	TRBJ2-7	NA	TRBD1	TGTGCCAGCAGTCCCCCGGGACAGACCTACGAGCAGTACTTC	CASSPPGQTYEQYF
TRBV29-1	TRBJ2-7	NA	TRBD1	TGCAGCGCGAGTGGGACAGGGGCCGAGCAGTACTTC	CSASGTGAEQYF
TRBV19	TRBJ2-2	NA	TRBD1	TGTGCCAGTAGGGACAGGGTGTCCTTTACCGCGAACACCGGGGAGCTGTTTTTT	CASRDRVSFTANTGELFF
TRBV6-6	TRBJ2-7	few	TRBD1	TGTGCCAGCAGTTACTCGTCAGGGGGTGGGGGCGAGCAGTACTTC	CASSYSSGGGGEQYF
TRBV5-4	TRBJ2-1	NA	TRBD2	TGTGCCAGCAGCTTGGATGGGACTAGCGATCACAATGAGCAGTTCTTC	CASSLDGTSDHNEQFF
TRBV19	TRBJ1-2	once	TRBD1	TGTGCCAGTAGTATAGGGACAGGGTTTAACTATGGCTACACCTTC	CASSIGTGFNYGYTF
TRBV27	TRBJ2-1	NA	TRBD2	TGTGCCAGCAGTCCGGGCGGGAGCTCCTACAATGAGCAGTTCTTC	CASSPGGSSYNEQFF
TRBV7-9	TRBJ1-4	NA	NA	TGTTCCAGCAGCTTACAGGGAACTAATGAAAAACTGTTTTTT	CSSSLQGTNEKLFF
TRBV19	TRBJ1-1	few	TRBD1	TGTGCCAGTAAAAGGGACAGGGATGGCCTCAAGGCTTTCTTT	CASKRDRDGLKAFF
TRBV10-2	TRBJ2-7	NA	TRBD2	TGCGCCAGCAGGGGGGACAGCGGGAGGGCGATTATAGGGTCCTACGAGCAGTACTTC	CASRGDSGRAIIGSYEQYF
TRBV5-4	TRBJ2-7	NA	TRBD1	TGTGCCAGCAGCGGCGGGACAGGATACGAGCAGTACTTC	CASSGGTGYEQYF
TRBV9	TRBJ1-1	NA	TRBD1	TGTGCCAGCAGCTTCGACAGGGGGAAGACTGAAGCTTTCTTT	CASSFDRGKTEAFF
TRBV4-3	TRBJ1-1	few	NA	TGCGCCAGCAGCCAAGAGTACTATGAGAACACTGAAGCTTTCTTT	CASSQEYYENTEAFF
TRBV7-2	TRBJ2-1	NA	NA	TGTGCCAGCAGCTTAGGTCGGACAGCCAATGAGCAGTTCTTC	CASSLGRTANEQFF
TRBV19	TRBJ2-6	NA	NA	TGTGCCAGTAGTGCAGGGGCTGGGGCCAACGTCCTGACTTTC	CASSAGAGANVLTF
TRBV2	TRBJ1-2	NA	TRBD1	TGTGCCAGCAGTGAGAACAGGGGGTATAACTATGGCTACACCTTC	CASSENRGYNYGYTF
TRBV7-6	TRBJ1-1	NA	NA	TGTGCCAGCAGCTCGGGGCGCGGGGACACTGAAGCTTTCTTT	CASSSGRGDTEAFF
TRBV5-1	TRBJ1-4	NA	NA	TGCGCCAGCCAAAGTTATGGGGAGACTAATGAAAAACTGTTTTTT	CASQSYGETNEKLFF
TRBV5-1	TRBJ1-1	NA	TRBD1	TGCGCCAGCAGCTTGGTTCCGGGACAGGGCCTTGAAGCTTTCTTT	CASSLVPGQGLEAFF
TRBV10-2	TRBJ2-3	NA	TRBD2	TGCGCCAGCAGTGAGGTCGGGAGGACCGATACGCAGTATTTT	CASSEVGRTDTQYF
TRBV5-6	TRBJ1-2	NA	NA	TGTGCCAGCAGTTTCTCGGGGGGAGGCTACACCTTC	CASSFSGGGYTF
TRBV4-1	TRBJ2-5	NA	NA	TGCGCCAGCAGCCACCCCAGGGAGACCCAGTACTTC	CASSHPRETQYF
TRBV7-8	TRBJ2-7	NA	TRBD1	TGTGCCAGCCGAGACAGGGCCGTGGGGGAGCAGTACTTC	CASRDRAVGEQYF
TRBV7-3	TRBJ2-1	NA	NA	TGTGCCAGCAGCCCCGAGGGGACTCAATACAATGAGCAGTTCTTC	CASSPEGTQYNEQFF
TRBV28	TRBJ1-1	NA	TRBD1	TGTGCCAGCAGCCTCGGAAGGGGGCAGATGAACACTGAAGCTTTCTTT	CASSLGRGQMNTEAFF
TRBV5-1	TRBJ2-7	NA	NA	TGCGCCAGCAGCTTGGCGGGGGGCTGGAACGAGCAGTACTTC	CASSLAGGWNEQYF
TRBV19	TRBJ1-1	NA	TRBD1	TGTGCCAGTAGGGTAACCGGGACAGAGAACACTGAAGCTTTCTTT	CASRVTGTENTEAFF
TRBV2	TRBJ1-2	NA	NA	TGTGCCAGCAGTGAAGGACAGCCACTTAACTATGGCTACACCTTC	CASSEGQPLNYGYTF
TRBV7-6	TRBJ2-1	NA	TRBD1	TGTGCCAGCAGCCTGCGGACAGGGGGGACTACGGGCTCCTACAATGAGCAGTTCTTC	CASSLRTGGTTGSYNEQFF
TRBV9	TRBJ1-3	few	TRBD1	TGTGCCAGCAGCCCGAGGACAGGGGAAAACACCATATATTTT	CASSPRTGENTIYF
TRBV25-1	TRBJ2-7	once	TRBD2	TGTGCCAGCAGTCTACCTTCTAGCGGGCACGTCTACGAGCAGTACTTC	CASSLPSSGHVYEQYF
TRBV19	TRBJ1-5	NA	TRBD1	TGTGCCAGTATCGGGACAGGCTTTCGTCAGCCCCAGCATTTT	CASIGTGFRQPQHF
TRBV19	TRBJ2-4	NA	TRBD1	TGTGCCAGTACGGGACAGGTAAACATTCAGTACTTC	CASTGQVNIQYF
TRBV10-2	TRBJ1-1	NA	NA	TGCGCCAGCAGAAGTGGGGCAGGGTGGATAAACACTGAAGCTTTCTTT	CASRSGAGWINTEAFF
TRBV7-8	TRBJ1-2	NA	TRBD1	TGTGCCAGCACCCGCCCGCTTCCCCGACAGGGTGTAGACTATGGCTACACCTTC	CASTRPLPRQGVDYGYTF
TRBV27	TRBJ1-4	NA	TRBD1	TGTGCCAGCACCCCGACAGGGGGTAGAGAAAAACTGTTTTTT	CASTPTGGREKLFF
TRBV7-6	TRBJ2-3	once	NA	TGTGCCAGCAGCTACCGACCGACAGGACACACAGATACGCAGTATTTT	CASSYRPTGHTDTQYF
TRBV7-2	TRBJ2-1	NA	TRBD2	TGTGCCAGCAGCCGGGATAGCGGGATTCGTAGCTCCTACAATGAGCAGTTCTTC	CASSRDSGIRSSYNEQFF